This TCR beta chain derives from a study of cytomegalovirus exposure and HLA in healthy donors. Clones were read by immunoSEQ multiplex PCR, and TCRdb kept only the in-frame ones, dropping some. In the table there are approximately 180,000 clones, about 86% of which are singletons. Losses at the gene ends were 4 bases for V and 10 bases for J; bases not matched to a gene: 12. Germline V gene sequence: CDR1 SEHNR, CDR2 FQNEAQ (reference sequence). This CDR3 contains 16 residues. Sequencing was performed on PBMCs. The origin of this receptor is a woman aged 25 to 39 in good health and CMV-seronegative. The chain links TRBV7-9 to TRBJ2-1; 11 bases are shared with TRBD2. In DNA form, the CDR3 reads TGTGCCAGCAGCTCTCCCCTAGCGGGGGGCACAGGGGAGCAGTTCTTC. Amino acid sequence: CASSSPLAGGTGEQFF.